The next 12 T cell receptor beta chains were all read from a single sample in a study of somatic mutations in cytotoxic T cells in rheumatoid arthritis. Assay used: immunoSEQ multiplex PCR; TCRdb lists only in-frame clones, some missing. The sample consists of 13,000 or so clones, 75% to 90% of them appearing once. Input material: CD8+ T cells sorted from blood. The receptors were sampled from a woman in her fifties or sixties in good health.

The J gene is TRBJ1-6, the V gene TRBV9, with TRBD1 as a possible D gene (6 bases). V lost 4 bases to trimming and J lost 7 bases, with 9 bases between them. The CDR3 is 13 residues long. Germline CDR1 SGDLS, CDR2 YYNGEE. The CDR3 nucleotides are TGTGCCAGCAGCCCACAGGGAAATTCACCCCTCCACTTT. Encoded protein: CASSPQGNSPLHF.

V and J are TRBV21-1 and TRBJ1-2; no DNA check was done on the table's D call, TRBD1. TRBV21-1 is a pseudogene. The CDR3 runs 14 residues. The CDR3 bases are TGTGCCAGCAGCGTAACAGGGAGAGTACATGGCTACACCTTC. This encodes CASSVTGRVHGYTF.

The chain has TRBV5-6 and TRBJ2-1; TRBD2 matches 15 bases. The ends lost 4 bases at V and 8 bases at J; junction bases unmatched: 4. Per germline, CDR1 SGHDT and CDR2 YYEEEE. CDR3 length: 15 residues. The CDR3 sequence is CASSTGLAGGHEQFF. The CDR3 DNA sequence: TGTGCCAGCAGCACCGGACTAGCGGGGGGGCATGAGCAGTTCTTC.

The rearrangement uses TRBV27 and TRBJ2-7, with D perhaps matching TRBD2 (6 bases). The germline V and J ends were trimmed by 6 bases and 1 base, with 13 bases remaining between them. Germline V gives CDR1 MNHEY, CDR2 SMNVEV (reference sequence). The CDR3 runs to 14 residues. Here the CDR3 reads CASRLIGGSYEQYF. CDR3 nucleotides: TGTGCCAGCAGGCTTATCGGGGGATCCTACGAGCAGTACTTC.

The rearrangement uses TRBV19 and TRBJ2-7; D remains ambiguous. V was shortened by 1 base and J by 7 bases, with 17 bases between the two germline ends. Germline loops: CDR1 LNHDA, CDR2 SQIVND (reference sequence). The CDR3 contains 15 residues. The CDR3 reads CASSIGGTPPAEQYF. In DNA, the CDR3 is TGTGCCAGTAGTATAGGAGGCACTCCTCCCGCGGAGCAGTACTTC.

The sample holds a few counts of this clone. The CDR3 nucleotides are TGTGCCAGCAGCGGGAGGCGGGGAATAGAGTATGTC. Its translation is CASSGRRGIEYV. The chain carries TRBV7-9 and TRBJ2-7, with D tentatively TRBD2 (6 bases). Germline V gene sequence: CDR1 SEHNR, CDR2 FQNEAQ (reference sequence). CDR3 length: 12 residues.

The chain recombines TRBV27 with TRBJ2-5; TRBD2 is a possible D gene (5 bases). Deletions cut 4 bases from V and 4 bases from J, with 13 bases between. The V gene's germline CDR1 is MNHEY and CDR2 SMNVEV (reference sequence). The length of the CDR3 is 14 residues. The CDR3 loop is CASSWRALGETQYF. The CDR3 DNA is TGTGCCAGCAGTTGGCGGGCCCTGGGAGAGACCCAGTACTTC.

The count of this clone is one. J is TRBJ2-7 and V is TRBV21-1; TRBD2 reflects the table's D call only, with no check against the DNA. TRBV21-1 is deemed a pseudogene. This CDR3 is 15 amino acids long. CDR3 loop: CASSKSGGPLYEQYV. CDR3 sequence (DNA): TGTGCCAGCAGCAAATCGGGGGGCCCGCTCTACGAGCAGTACGTC.

The chain employs TRBV2 and TRBJ2-7; 7 positions agree with TRBD1. Trimming at V came to 2 bases and at J to 4 bases, leaving 5 bases not matched to a gene. CDR3 size: 14 residues. The germline V gene has CDR1 SNHLY and CDR2 FYNNEI. CDR3: CASSEPGGYYEQYF. The DNA for the CDR3 is TGTGCCAGCAGTGAACCAGGGGGATATTACGAGCAGTACTTC.

This clone has more than one count but fewer than ten. The genes are TRBV28 and TRBJ2-7, with a weak D call TRBD2 (7 bases). The germline V gene encodes CDR1 MDHEN and CDR2 SYDVKM. V gave up 10 bases and J gave up 0 bases, with 16 bases separating them. CDR3 length: 14 residues. The CDR3 loop reads CATGGRGSSYEQYF. CDR3 DNA sequence: TGTGCCACCGGGGGGCGGGGGAGCTCCTACGAGCAGTACTTC.

The V gene is TRBV9, the J gene TRBJ1-6; D not resolved. This CDR3 spans 16 amino acids. The V gene's germline CDR1 is SGDLS and CDR2 YYNGEE. Trimming shortened V by 3 bases and J by 0 bases, and 10 bases separated the two germline ends. CDR3 sequence reads: CASSGEGSSYNSPLHF. CDR3 sequence (DNA): TGTGCCAGCAGCGGAGAAGGGAGCTCCTATAATTCACCCCTCCACTTT.

This clone has only one observation. The chain employs TRBV6-1 and TRBJ2-3; 7 nucleotides agree with TRBD1. This CDR3 comprises 15 residues. Trimming removed 5 bases from V and 1 base from J; junction bases left unmatched: 6. Germline V gene lookup returns CDR1 MNHNS and CDR2 SASEGT. The CDR3 coding sequence is TGTGCCAGCAGTCCCACAGGGGCCCGCACAGATACGCAGTATTTT. Translation: CASSPTGARTDTQYF.